These T cell receptor beta chains were read from a single sample in a study of cytomegalovirus exposure and HLA in healthy donors. Sequencing used immunoSEQ multiplex PCR; TCRdb keeps in-frame clones, though not all of them. Of 140,000 or so clones listed, almost 80% are singletons. Sequenced sample: PBMCs. The source is a woman under 40 in good health and CMV-seronegative. The CDR3 runs from the conserved cysteine through the conserved F or W. Fields, in order: clone size, V gene, D gene, J gene, CDR3 protein, CDR3 DNA. A D gene is named only where the DNA matches it firmly. Clone size, where shown, is once, few, many, or a class for clones that have expanded.

>-|TRBV9|-|TRBJ1-2
CASSVDHSLNYGYTF
TGTGCCAGCAGCGTAGATCACAGTCTAAACTATGGCTACACCTTC
>-|TRBV15|-|TRBJ2-5
CATSPLDQEETQYF
TGTGCCACCAGCCCCCTCGACCAGGAAGAGACCCAGTACTTC
>-|TRBV2|TRBD1|TRBJ1-1
CASRGQPKINEAFF
TGTGCCAGCAGGGGACAGCCTAAAATTAATGAAGCTTTCTTT
>-|TRBV6-5|TRBD1|TRBJ2-7
CASSSPGTGYYEQYF
TGTGCCAGCAGTTCTCCTGGGACAGGGTACTACGAGCAGTACTTC
>once|TRBV4-3|-|TRBJ1-3
CASSASSGNTIYF
TGCGCCAGCAGCGCCAGCTCTGGAAACACCATATATTTT
>-|TRBV19|-|TRBJ1-2
CASSARYGQTGPHEGYTF
TGTGCCAGTAGCGCGCGATATGGACAGACCGGCCCCCACGAAGGCTACACCTTC
>once|TRBV4-1|-|TRBJ1-1
CASSLGHSNTEAFF
TGCGCCAGCAGCCTGGGACACTCGAACACTGAAGCTTTCTTT
>once|TRBV7-8|-|TRBJ2-5
CASSLGPSGETQYF
TGTGCCAGCAGCTTGGGGCCTTCTGGAGAGACCCAGTACTTC
>-|TRBV6-1|-|TRBJ1-5
CASSEAGGTHQPQHF
TGTGCCAGCAGTGAGGCAGGAGGGACCCATCAGCCCCAGCATTTT
>-|TRBV19|TRBD1|TRBJ2-3
CASRKTGVADTQYF
TGTGCCAGTAGGAAGACAGGGGTGGCAGATACGCAGTATTTT
>-|TRBV5-6|-|TRBJ1-1
CASSLDGRADTEAFF
TGTGCCAGCAGCTTAGATGGGAGGGCTGACACTGAAGCTTTCTTT
>-|TRBV14|-|TRBJ2-1
CASSRGNPGSYNEQFF
TGTGCCAGCAGCCGCGGAAACCCGGGCTCCTACAATGAGCAGTTCTTC
>-|TRBV5-4|-|TRBJ2-2
CASRGGARTGELFF
TGTGCCAGCAGAGGGGGGGCGCGGACCGGGGAGCTGTTTTTT
>-|TRBV5-5|TRBD1|TRBJ1-2
CASSTRTGGSWDGYTF
TGTGCCAGCAGCACCCGGACAGGGGGCTCTTGGGATGGCTACACCTTC
>-|TRBV9|-|TRBJ2-3
CASSFRPGGDTQYF
TGTGCCAGCAGCTTCCGTCCCGGGGGAGATACGCAGTATTTT
>-|TRBV6-5|TRBD1|TRBJ1-6
CAIRPDRGPYSPLHF
TGTGCCATCAGACCCGACAGGGGGCCTTATTCACCCCTCCACTTT
>-|TRBV5-4|-|TRBJ1-1
CASSLSGRANTEAFF
TGTGCCAGCAGCTTGTCCGGCAGGGCGAACACTGAAGCTTTCTTT
>-|TRBV19|-|TRBJ1-1
CASSVKGGTEAFF
TGTGCCAGTAGTGTAAAAGGGGGCACTGAAGCTTTCTTT
>-|TRBV6-1|-|TRBJ1-1
CASSATGTGNTEAFF
TGTGCCAGCAGTGCTACGGGCACAGGGAACACTGAAGCTTTCTTT
>-|TRBV2|-|TRBJ1-1
CASSEVGSGTEAFF
TGTGCCAGCAGTGAAGTCGGTAGCGGCACTGAAGCTTTCTTT
>-|TRBV4-2|-|TRBJ1-6
CASSQGRASNSPLHF
TGTGCCAGCAGCCAAGGCAGGGCATCTAATTCACCCCTCCACTTT
>-|TRBV9|TRBD2|TRBJ2-7
CASSPRGASGEQLYF
TGTGCCAGCAGCCCCCGGGGGGCTAGCGGGGAGCAGCTGTACTTC
>-|TRBV29-1|-|TRBJ1-1
CSVEGQAAREAFF
TGCAGCGTTGAAGGACAGGCCGCTCGTGAAGCTTTCTTT
>-|TRBV5-1|-|TRBJ1-4
CASSPSSRPDEKLFF
TGCGCCAGCAGCCCCTCCTCGCGGCCCGATGAAAAACTGTTTTTT
>once|TRBV4-3|-|TRBJ1-1
CASSQGGPMNTEAFF
TGCGCCAGCAGCCAAGGGGGCCCTATGAACACTGAAGCTTTCTTT
>few|TRBV10-2|TRBD1|TRBJ2-5
CASSPTGLQETQYF
TGCGCCAGCAGCCCGACAGGGTTGCAAGAGACCCAGTACTTC
>-|TRBV6-6|-|TRBJ1-3
CASSFVDSFSGNTIYF
TGTGCCAGCAGTTTTGTTGACAGCTTCTCTGGAAACACCATATATTTT
>-|TRBV10-3|-|TRBJ1-1
CAGSRKENTEAFF
TGTGCCGGGAGTCGGAAAGAAAACACTGAAGCTTTCTTT
>-|TRBV6-1|TRBD1|TRBJ1-6
CASSEVGGGNSPLHF
TGTGCCAGCAGTGAAGTCGGAGGGGGCAATTCACCCCTCCACTTT
>once|TRBV5-1|-|TRBJ1-6
CASSLIDTDSPLHF
TGCGCCAGCAGCTTGATAGATACCGATTCACCCCTCCACTTT
>-|TRBV7-2|-|TRBJ1-6
CASSLGDRRNSPLHF
TGTGCCAGCAGCTTAGGCGACAGGCGAAATTCACCCCTCCACTTT
>few|TRBV13|-|TRBJ2-1
CASSFVLTVSGSYNEQFF
TGTGCCAGCAGCTTCGTGCTTACAGTATCTGGGTCCTACAATGAGCAGTTCTTC
>-|TRBV2|-|TRBJ1-5
CASQKGGAPGEPQHF
TGTGCCAGCCAAAAAGGGGGGGCCCCGGGTGAGCCCCAGCATTTT
>-|TRBV6-9|-|TRBJ1-4
CASIPLPGDRTNEKLFF
TGTGCCAGCATTCCCTTACCAGGGGATCGGACTAATGAAAAACTGTTTTTT
>-|TRBV7-2|TRBD2|TRBJ2-4
CASSFGAGGDIQYF
TGTGCCAGCAGCTTTGGGGCGGGGGGAGACATTCAGTACTTC
>-|TRBV11-2|TRBD1|TRBJ1-2
CASSLDRGTGIGGYTF
TGTGCCAGCAGCTTAGACAGAGGGACAGGGATCGGGGGCTACACCTTC
>few|TRBV9|-|TRBJ2-1
CASSLRTDSYNEQFF
TGTGCCAGCAGCCTTAGGACAGACTCCTACAATGAGCAGTTCTTC
>-|TRBV7-7|TRBD1|TRBJ2-2
CASSLTGATGELFF
TGTGCTAGCAGCTTAACAGGGGCCACCGGGGAGCTGTTTTTT